The clone carrying this T cell receptor (beta chain) was seen more than once but under ten times. The sample originates from a study of somatic mutations in cytotoxic T cells in rheumatoid arthritis. The table came from immunoSEQ multiplex PCR; TCRdb's copy has only in-frame clones and leaves some out. The sample lists about 11,000 clones, about 80% occurring once. V was pared by 6 bases and J by 2 bases, with 13 bases between. The germline V gene encodes CDR1 MDHEN and CDR2 SYDVKM. The CDR3 is made up of 14 amino acids. The sequencing input was CD8+ T cells sorted from blood. J is TRBJ1-2 and V is TRBV28; no reliable D call. This sequence was found in a woman aged 60 to 75 with rheumatoid arthritis. CDR3 sequence: CASSRSLGNYGYTF. For the CDR3, the DNA is TGTGCCAGCAGCCGATCCCTCGGGAACTATGGCTACACCTTC.